This TCR beta chain was sequenced for a study of CD4 T cells in relation to SARS-CoV-2 and coronaviruses. Before the COVID-19 pandemic, during about 2011-2019, CD4+ T cells were taken from unexposed donors. TCRdb keeps only in-frame clones here, not all; method: immunoSEQ multiplex PCR. Of approximately 59,000 clones detected, about nine tenths appear once; the ten largest clones hold around 1.7%. Findings and caveats of the study: Compared with monoreactive clones, crossreactive clones showed significantly weaker SARS-CoV-2 expansion.

Comments on this clone: The antigen remains undetermined.

The sequence was collected from a human donor in good health. Sample: memory CD4+ T cells from PBMCs.

As DNA, the CDR3 is TGTGCCAGTAGTATGGGGGTCGCAGGCGACGCCTACGAGCAGTACTTC. Its protein product is CASSMGVAGDAYEQYF. V and J are TRBV19 and TRBJ2-7; possibly TRBD1 or TRBD2 for D (5 bases each). V gave up 3 bases and J gave up 2 bases, with 17 bases separating them. CDR3 length equals 16 residues. Germline values: CDR1 LNHDA, CDR2 SQIVND (reference sequence).